This T cell receptor beta chain appears in the sequencing data of a study of blood T cell repertoires in COVID-19. About the research overall: Acute and convalescent COVID-19 samples came from the United States, Italy and Spain.

Original processing methods: Amplifying reference gene primers gave estimates of nucleated cell counts. This table comes from immunoSEQ multiplex PCR, and its TCRdb copy is limited to in-frame clones, with some not included. V and J calls and clone size are as listed in that table; D and trimming were resolved from the DNA. This sample has tens of thousands of clones, with over 75% found just once. This sequence originates from a man aged 45 to 65 with active COVID-19. Sequencing input: peripheral blood.

This CDR3 reads CASSSSETQYF. Written as DNA, the CDR3 is TGTGCCAGTAGCTCCTCGGAGACCCAGTACTTC. The V call is TRBV19, the J call TRBJ2-5; the D is unclear. Germline V CDR1 and CDR2: LNHDA, SQIVND (reference sequence). Trimming took off 6 bases at V and 5 bases at J, with 7 bases between the two ends. The CDR3 loop spans 11 amino acids.